The 4 T cell receptor beta chains below all came from one sample that was sequenced in a study of shared clonotypes between healthy human individuals. Sequencing was performed with immunoSEQ multiplex PCR; in TCRdb, only in-frame clones are kept and a portion is missing. The sample has 2,500,000 or so clones; approximately 93% are singletons. Source material: naive CD4+ T cells from PBMCs. The subset is: CD45RA+ positively selected. The receptors derive from a man in his late teens or twenties in good health. Some clones in this sample may be carry-over from other donors' samples.

The chain has TRBV18 and TRBJ1-2, with 9 bases fitting TRBD1. CDR3 length equals 17 residues. Germline V gives CDR1 KGHSH, CDR2 LQKENI. V was pared by 3 bases and J by 2 bases, with 10 bases of the junction left unmatched. This chain's CDR3 is CASSPVRTGDTNYGYTF. For the CDR3, the DNA is TGTGCCAGCTCACCTGTACGGACAGGGGATACCAACTATGGCTACACCTTC.

The chain has TRBV29-1 and TRBJ2-7; unclear D gene. V lost 5 bases and J lost 4, with 12 bases in between. This CDR3 is built from 12 residues. Germline V gives CDR1 SQVTM, CDR2 ANQGSEA. The CDR3 nucleotides read TGCAGCGTTCAAAAGGGATCTTACGAGCAGTACTTC. Its protein is CSVQKGSYEQYF.

This clone has only one observation. The chain links TRBV5-1 to TRBJ2-2, with 10 positions matching TRBD1. This CDR3 has 17 residues. J gave up 4 bases and V 3 bases, and 9 bases lay outside the gene matches. Germline CDR1 and CDR2: SGHRS and YFSETQ. Written as DNA, the CDR3 is TGCGCCAGCAGCTGGGCTGGGACAGGGGCGGCCACCGGGGAGCTGTTTTTT. This encodes CASSWAGTGAATGELFF.

The chain employs TRBV15 and TRBJ1-1; D is uncertain. The CDR3 length is 14 residues. The germline V and J ends were trimmed by 0 bases and 3 bases, with 8 bases remaining between them. Germline V gene lookup returns CDR1 LNHNV and CDR2 YYDKDF (reference sequence). CDR3 DNA: TGTGCCACCAGCAGAGACGGTGGGGACACTGAAGCTTTCTTT. Translation gives CATSRDGGDTEAFF.